Listed here is a single T cell receptor (beta chain). Its antigen remains unknown. The treatment is: oral pan-JAK inhibitor, 5-10 mg twice daily. These data come from a study of CD8+ T cells in alopecia areata. Regarding the study as a whole: Scalp sequencing also captures normal skin's resident alphabeta T cells.

The V end was cut by 0 bases, the J end by 5 bases, with 11 bases between. CDR1 and CDR2 (germline): SGDLS, YYNGEE. This CDR3 is 14 amino acids long. It was cDNA, reverse transcribed from extracted RNA, that served as the sequencing template. The data were produced by immunoSEQ multiplex PCR, yet TCRdb's version contains in-frame clones alone and is incomplete. This sample carries hundreds of thousands of clones, approximately 70% of them seen once, and the ten largest clones take 0.95% to 1.5%. The source material was CD4+ T cells sorted from blood, sampled around week 44, from a patient treated with tofacitinib. The sequence was obtained from a human donor with alopecia areata. The J gene is TRBJ1-2, the V gene TRBV9, with no clear D. The DNA of the CDR3 is TGTGCCAGCAGCGTAGAGTCAGATCTTTATGGCTACACCTTC. Residues: CASSVESDLYGYTF.